Below are 17 T cell receptor beta chains sequenced from a single sample in a study of spatial heterogeneity in lung cancer. TCRdb reanalysed the 5' RACE reads using MiXCR and keeps one entry per CDR3 protein. The sample holds fewer than 55,000 distinct CDR3 sequences, about 7.4% seen once. Time point: sample taken at primary tumor resection. Sequencing was performed on whole RNA extracted from tumor and nontumor lung tissue, or from frozen PBMC, and the material was left unsorted. Sequenced here: PBMCs, sampled at surgery. The receptors stem from a female donor with early-stage non-small cell lung cancer.

The sample holds a few counts of this clonotype. The chain joins TRBV7-2 to TRBJ1-2; TRBD1 matches at 10 bases. This CDR3 has 14 amino acids. Losses at the gene ends were 4 bases for V and 5 bases for J; bases not matched to a gene: 4. Germline CDR1 and CDR2: SGHTA and FQGNSA. The CDR3, as DNA: TGTGCCAGCAGCTCGGACAGGGGGGTGTATGGCTACACCTTC. It codes for CASSSDRGVYGYTF.

This CDR3 reads CASSPGTANIQYF. For the CDR3, the DNA is TGTGCCAGCAGCCCCGGGACAGCAAACATTCAGTACTTC. V gene TRBV5-6 combines with J gene TRBJ2-4, with 7 bases fitting TRBD1. The CDR3 totals 13 residues. V was pared by 4 bases and J by 6 bases, with 4 bases of the junction left unmatched. Looked up from germline, CDR1 is SGHDT and CDR2 is YYEEEE.

The chain employs TRBV20-1 and TRBJ2-2, with D unclear. The CDR3 is 14 amino acids. Trimming took 5 bases from V and 0 from J, leaving 10 bases between them. Germline loops: CDR1 DFQATT, CDR2 SNEGSKA (reference sequence). CDR3 residues: CSAAGPTNTGELFF. In DNA form, the CDR3 reads TGCAGTGCTGCCGGGCCCACGAACACCGGGGAGCTGTTTTTT.

This clonotype was picked up a small number of times. The V call is TRBV6-5, the J call TRBJ1-5, with TRBD1 matching 7 bases. Germline V gives CDR1 MNHEY, CDR2 SVGAGI. With 2 bases clipped from V and 4 bases from J, the junction kept 14 bases outside the gene matches. The CDR3 loop spans 18 amino acids. DNA for the CDR3: TGTGCCAGCAGTTACACCGGCCCAGGGGGTGCTCCTAATCAGCCCCAGCATTTT. Encoded protein: CASSYTGPGGAPNQPQHF.

The table lists this clonotype with a few counts. The V gene is TRBV7-9, the J gene TRBJ2-2; 7 bases line up with TRBD2. The CDR3 covers 14 residues. V dropped 3 bases and J dropped 7; count of bases not matched to a gene: 5. Germline V gene data show CDR1 as SEHNR and CDR2 as FQNEAQ (reference sequence). The CDR3 loop reads CASSFRGDHGELFF. As DNA, the CDR3 is TGTGCCAGCAGCTTCCGGGGGGATCACGGGGAGCTGTTTTTT.

The V call is TRBV5-1, the J call TRBJ2-5; D possibly corresponds to TRBD1 (5 bases). Per germline, CDR1 SGHRS and CDR2 YFSETQ. V was clipped by 0 bases and J by 1 base, with 10 bases between them. The CDR3 is made up of 15 amino acids. The CDR3 loop reads CASSLDGRAQETQYF. Here the CDR3 DNA reads TGCGCCAGCAGCTTGGATGGCAGGGCCCAAGAGACCCAGTACTTC.

In this sample, this clonotype turned up many times. The J gene is TRBJ1-5, the V gene TRBV28; D gene ambiguous. CDR1 is MDHEN and CDR2 is SYDVKM in the germline V gene. The CDR3 extends over 16 amino acids. The V gene lost 5 bases and the J gene lost 1 base, with 15 bases spanning the gap. The DNA for the CDR3 is TGTGCCAGCAGTACCCCTATAGTAGGGAGCAATCAGCCCCAGCATTTT. Translation: CASSTPIVGSNQPQHF.

This clonotype was seen only a few times. CDR3 bases: TGTGCCAGCAGCTTAAGGGCGGCAGAAAGTTACAATGAGCAGTTCTTC. Translation gives CASSLRAAESYNEQFF. The V gene is TRBV7-9, the J gene TRBJ2-1; D gene unclear. Trimming took 2 bases from V and 4 from J, leaving 15 bases between them. The germline CDR1 and CDR2 sequences are SEHNR and FQNEAQ (reference sequence). The CDR3 loop spans 16 amino acids. Together with reference TRBV7-9 and TRBJ2-1, the CDR3 gives the full variable domain: DTGVSQNPRHKITKRGQNVTFRCDPISEHNRLYWYRQTLGQGPEFLTYFQNEAQLEKSRLLSDRFSAERPKGSFSTLEIQRTEQGDSAMYLCASSLRAAESYNEQFFGPGTRLTVL.

This clonotype was seen only a few times. The chain carries TRBV10-3 and TRBJ1-1; TRBD1 matches at 7 bases. Germline CDR1 and CDR2: ENHRY and SYGVKD. V lost 7 bases to trimming and J lost 6 bases; unmatched junction nucleotides: 11. The CDR3 is made up of 14 amino acids. Written as DNA, the CDR3 is TGTGCCATCACCCGAGGGGGCGCGGAGCCTGAAGCTTTCTTT. This translates into CAITRGGAEPEAFF.

The table lists this clonotype with a few counts. The rearrangement uses TRBV7-2 and TRBJ2-5; D call uncertain. The CDR3 loop spans 16 amino acids. The V gene's germline CDR1 is SGHTA and CDR2 FQGNSA. With 0 bases removed from V and 9 bases from J, the gap between germline ends came to 20 bases. The CDR3 is CASSLAPGQTQGAQYF. CDR3 DNA: TGTGCCAGCAGCTTAGCGCCCGGCCAGACCCAAGGAGCCCAGTACTTC.

This rearrangement joins TRBV13 to TRBJ2-1, with D tentatively TRBD2 (6 bases). Germline V gene lookup returns CDR1 PRHDT and CDR2 FYEKMQ (reference sequence). V lost 7 bases and J 8 bases, leaving 18 bases between the germline ends. CDR3 length: 14 residues. Here the CDR3 reads CASNFGGKRHEQFF. CDR3 DNA sequence: TGTGCCAGCAACTTTGGGGGGAAGAGGCATGAGCAGTTCTTC.

This chain connects TRBV20-1 to TRBJ2-3; D is uncertain. Trimming took off 1 base at V and 0 bases at J, with 8 bases between the two ends. Germline loops: CDR1 DFQATT, CDR2 SNEGSKA (reference sequence). This CDR3 region has 14 residues. CDR3 protein: CSARVWLSTDTQYF. The DNA for the CDR3 is TGCAGTGCTAGAGTGTGGCTTAGCACAGATACGCAGTATTTT.

This clonotype was recorded a few times. The CDR3 loop is CASSPVGGAGNEQFF. The CDR3 nucleotides read TGTGCCAGCAGCCCTGTAGGGGGAGCAGGGAATGAGCAGTTCTTC. This sequence joins TRBV5-6 and TRBJ2-1; the D gene is possibly TRBD1 (6 bases). The CDR3 consists of 15 residues. Germline V gene sequence: CDR1 SGHDT, CDR2 YYEEEE. Deletions cut 4 bases from V and 7 bases from J, with 18 bases between.

This clonotype has at least ten counts. This sequence joins TRBV20-1 and TRBJ2-1; D is possibly TRBD1 or TRBD2 (6 bases each). Looked up from germline, CDR1 is DFQATT and CDR2 is SNEGSKA (reference sequence). The CDR3 is 16 residues long. The V gene lost 3 bases and the J gene lost 8 bases, with 23 bases spanning the gap. The CDR3 is CSASVERGQKGDEQFF. The CDR3, as DNA: TGCAGTGCTAGTGTAGAACGGGGGCAGAAGGGGGATGAGCAGTTCTTC.

A few counts support this clonotype. The chain joins TRBV5-8 to TRBJ1-1, with D possibly being TRBD1 (6 bases). This CDR3 spans 13 amino acids. Trimming pared 4 bases from V and 4 bases from J, leaving 11 bases between. Germline CDR1 is SGHTS and CDR2 is YDEGEE. This CDR3 is CASSLRGGTEAFF. The CDR3 nucleotides read TGTGCCAGCAGCCTGAGAGGGGGCACTGAAGCTTTCTTT.

In this sample, this clonotype turned up a few times. The chain carries TRBV13 and TRBJ1-6; possible D gene TRBD1, 5 bases. CDR1 is PRHDT and CDR2 is FYEKMQ in the germline V gene (reference sequence). With 5 bases removed from V and 9 bases from J, the gap between germline ends came to 17 bases. The length of the CDR3 is 15 residues. The CDR3 DNA sequence: TGTGCCAGCAGCCGAACAGAGGGGACCAGTTCACCCCTCCACTTT. Protein: CASSRTEGTSSPLHF. The entire variable domain, with the rest obtained from reference TRBV13 and TRBJ1-6, is as follows: AAGVIQSPRHLIKEKRETATLKCYPIPRHDTVYWYQQGPGQDPQFLISFYEKMQSDKGSIPDRFSAQQFSDYHSELNMSSLELGDSALYFCASSRTEGTSSPLHFGNGTRLTVT.

V gene TRBV28 combines with J gene TRBJ1-6; 9 nucleotides agree with TRBD1. Looked up from germline, CDR1 is MDHEN and CDR2 is SYDVKM. This CDR3 comprises 16 residues. V gave up 5 bases and J gave up 8 bases; unmatched junction bases: 10. The CDR3, as DNA: TGTGCCAGCAGTATCTTGGGACAGGGCAAGGATTCACCCCTCCACTTT. Amino acid sequence: CASSILGQGKDSPLHF.